These T cell receptor beta chains were read from a single sample in a study of blood T cell repertoires in COVID-19. Produced via immunoSEQ multiplex PCR; TCRdb's table is partial and in-frame only. Among approximately 300,000 clones listed, roughly nine tenths were seen once. Sequenced input: PBMCs or T cells enriched from blood (not recorded which). The receptors were gathered from a woman aged 25 to 39 who had been exposed to COVID-19. Both conserved end residues are part of each CDR3. The D gene is left open where the match is weak. Clone sizes are given selectively: once, few, many, or a class where the clone is expanded.

d_call j_call clone_size v_call cdr3_nt cdr3_aa
TRBD1 TRBJ2-7 - TRBV6-5 TGTGCCACGTGGACAGGGGGACCCTACGAGCAGTACTTC CATWTGGPYEQYF
- TRBJ1-2 once TRBV13 TGTGCCAGCAGATATTCGGGGTTCCCCGAGGGCTACACCTTC CASRYSGFPEGYTF
- TRBJ1-3 once TRBV7-2 TGTGCCAGCAGCTTCCAAGGGAGCTCTGGAAACACCATATATTTT CASSFQGSSGNTIYF
- TRBJ1-2 once TRBV11-2 TGTGCCAGCAGCTTAAGGGTAGAGGGTGGCTATGGCTACACCTTC CASSLRVEGGYGYTF
TRBD1 TRBJ1-5 few TRBV10-2 TGCGCCAGCAGTGTTGGACAGGGCAATCAGCCCCAGCATTTT CASSVGQGNQPQHF
TRBD1 TRBJ1-1 - TRBV10-3 TGTGCCATCAGGGAACGACAGGGTCTGAACACTGAAGCTTTCTTT CAIRERQGLNTEAFF
- TRBJ1-2 - TRBV5-4 TGTGCCAGCAGCTTGGACATATATGGCTACACCTTC CASSLDIYGYTF
- TRBJ2-2 once TRBV10-3 TGTGCCATCCGCAGCCTCGGGCCCGGGACTCGGGCGAACACCGGGGAGCTGTTTTTT CAIRSLGPGTRANTGELFF
TRBD1 TRBJ1-2 - TRBV4-1 TGCGCCAGCAGCCAAGATACGGGACAGGGCTTCTATGGCTACACCTTC CASSQDTGQGFYGYTF
- TRBJ2-2 - TRBV27 TGTGCCAGCAGACCCGGGACTGAGAACACCGGGGAGCTGTTTTTT CASRPGTENTGELFF
- TRBJ2-7 - TRBV28 TGTGCCAGCAGCTCCAGGATCTACGAGCAGTACTTC CASSSRIYEQYF
TRBD1 TRBJ1-2 - TRBV29-1 TGCAGCGCCCCGGACAGGGCGGATGGTGGCTACACCTTC CSAPDRADGGYTF
- TRBJ2-7 - TRBV5-5 TGTGCCAGCAGCTTGGTGATTACAGTCTCCTACGAGCAGTACTTC CASSLVITVSYEQYF
TRBD1 TRBJ1-6 - TRBV5-1 TGCGCCAGCAGCCCCTACAGGGGTAAGAATTCACCCCTCCACTTT CASSPYRGKNSPLHF